The 19 T cell receptor beta chains in this list originate from one sample, sequenced in a study of response to subunit inactivated influenza vaccine. MiXCR, applied by TCRdb to the RT-PCR reads, yields one record per CDR3 protein. The table includes about half a million distinct CDR3 sequences, under 9% detected once. The specimen was PBMCs from blood, collected around 2 years after vaccination. The receptors were gathered from a man in his fifties or sixties who received an inactivated influenza vaccine.

The rearrangement joins TRBV28 to TRBJ2-2; TRBD2 matches at 8 bases. This CDR3 is built from 17 residues. J lost 3 bases, V lost 5 bases, and 11 bases had no gene match. Looked up from germline, CDR1 is MDHEN and CDR2 is SYDVKM. The CDR3: CASSISSGSFYTGELFF. The CDR3 nucleotides are TGTGCCAGCAGTATATCAAGCGGGAGTTTTTACACCGGGGAGCTGTTTTTT.

Concerning this clonotype: This clone may be a read error of a much larger clone one base away. V gene TRBV18 combines with J gene TRBJ1-1; possibly TRBD1 for D (6 bases). CDR3 length: 15 residues. Deletions cut 1 base from V and 6 bases from J, with 15 bases between. CDR1 and CDR2 (germline): KGHSH, LQKENI. DNA for the CDR3: TGTGCCAGCTCACCACTTACAGGGTCGTCGGCTGAAGCTTTCTTT. It specifies CASSPLTGSSAEAFF.

This clonotype was detected ten times or more. J is TRBJ2-3 and V is TRBV5-6; no firm D call. This CDR3 comprises 16 residues. Trimming cost V 4 bases and J 0 bases, with 15 bases left between them. Germline V CDR1 and CDR2: SGHDT, YYEEEE. The CDR3 DNA follows: TGTGCCAGCAGCGATTTAGGTGCTACTAGCACAGATACGCAGTATTTT. Protein sequence: CASSDLGATSTDTQYF.

This clonotype has at least ten counts. The chain combines TRBV29-1 with TRBJ2-5, with a tentative D call TRBD1 (5 bases). Trimming left V 2 bases short and J 5 bases short, with 12 bases between. The CDR3 runs 13 residues. The germline gives CDR1 SQVTM, CDR2 ANQGSEA. The CDR3 protein is CSVEPSQGETQYF. CDR3 in DNA: TGCAGCGTTGAACCCAGCCAGGGTGAGACCCAGTACTTC.

The genes are TRBV20-1 and TRBJ1-1; D is perhaps TRBD1 (6 bases). The V gene's germline CDR1 is DFQATT and CDR2 SNEGSKA (reference sequence). The CDR3 contains 14 residues. Trimming took 2 bases from V and 1 from J, leaving 11 bases between them. CDR3 coding DNA: TGCAGTGCTAGAAAGGGACAACCGAACACTGAAGCTTTCTTT. Its protein is CSARKGQPNTEAFF.

This clonotype has a handful of counts. CDR3 coding DNA: TGTGCCAGCAGCTTAAGCCAACAGGTTACGCAGTATTTT. Its translation: CASSLSQQVTQYF. The J gene is TRBJ2-3, the V gene TRBV11-3; D may be TRBD1 (5 bases). CDR3 length equals 13 residues. The germline V gene encodes CDR1 SGHNT and CDR2 YENEEA. V was pared by 2 bases and J by 8 bases, with 11 bases between.

This clonotype has ten or more counts. The chain uses TRBV20-1 and TRBJ2-1; D not resolved. Germline CDR1 is DFQATT and CDR2 is SNEGSKA (reference sequence). This CDR3 comprises 13 residues. Trimming pared 3 bases from V and 9 bases from J, leaving 15 bases between. CDR3 in amino acids: CSASKVVDGEQFF. The CDR3 DNA reads as TGCAGTGCTAGTAAGGTCGTGGATGGTGAGCAGTTCTTC.

This clonotype was seen more than once but under ten times. The chain uses TRBV12-3 or TRBV12-4 and TRBJ2-2; D unresolved. V lost 8 bases to trimming and J lost 4 bases, with 8 bases between them. The CDR3 totals 12 residues. The CDR3 protein is CASPNPTGELFF. CDR3 coding DNA: TGTGCCAGCCCTAACCCCACCGGGGAGCTGTTTTTT.

V usage is TRBV6-1 and J usage is TRBJ2-2; 7 positions match TRBD2. Trimming cost V 10 bases and J 4 bases; bases outside gene matches: 6. The CDR3 runs to 13 residues. The germline CDR1 and CDR2 sequences are MNHNS and SASEGT. The CDR3: CATRASGTGELFF. In DNA, the CDR3 is TGTGCCACCAGGGCTAGCGGCACCGGGGAGCTGTTTTTT.

Only a few counts were recorded for this clonotype. The chain is built from TRBV4-3 and TRBJ1-4; D is possibly TRBD1 (6 bases). Trimming took 1 base from V and 11 from J, leaving 8 bases between them. The CDR3 is 12 amino acids. Per the germline V gene, CDR1 is LGHNA and CDR2 is YSLEER. DNA for the CDR3: TGCGCCAGCAGCCAAGTTCAGGGGAAACTGTTTTTT. Translating it yields CASSQVQGKLFF.

This clonotype was counted at least ten times. The chain employs TRBV12-3 or TRBV12-4 and TRBJ2-5; 9 bases fit TRBD2. The CDR3 runs 15 residues. Unmatched junction bases numbered 2, after V lost 2 bases and J lost 1 base. CDR3 loop: CASSLRGRVQETQYF. The CDR3 DNA follows: TGTGCCAGCAGTTTACGCGGGAGGGTCCAAGAGACCCAGTACTTC.

This clonotype occurred many times. The chain carries TRBV24-1 and TRBJ2-5; D tentatively reads TRBD1 or TRBD2 (7 bases each). The germline V and J ends were trimmed by 6 bases and 2 bases, with 18 bases remaining between them. Germline-derived CDR1 and CDR2 are KGHDR and SFDVKD. This CDR3 is 16 amino acids long. The CDR3 sequence is CATSPRRGREQETQYF. The CDR3 nucleotides read TGTGCCACCAGTCCCCGAAGGGGGCGGGAGCAAGAGACCCAGTACTTC.

The rearrangement uses TRBV24-1 and TRBJ1-2, with 8 bases aligning to TRBD1. The CDR3 is 13 amino acids. Germline CDR1 KGHDR, CDR2 SFDVKD. Trimming cost V 3 bases and J 8 bases; bases outside gene matches: 4. The CDR3 DNA follows: TGTGCCACCAGTGATCTACAGGGGGACGGCTACACCTTC. It translates to CATSDLQGDGYTF.

Ten or more counts support this clonotype. The chain recombines TRBV12-3 or TRBV12-4 with TRBJ2-1; D unclear. Trimming left V 2 bases short and J 5 bases short, with 13 bases between. There are 15 residues in the CDR3. This CDR3 is CASSLSATWDNEQFF. CDR3 coding DNA: TGTGCCAGCAGTTTATCGGCGACTTGGGACAATGAGCAGTTCTTC.

V usage is TRBV19 and J usage is TRBJ2-1, with 11 bases lining up with TRBD2. The V segment lost 3 bases and the J segment 7 bases; nucleotides outside the gene matches: 5. This CDR3 is built from 15 residues. Germline CDR1 and CDR2: LNHDA and SQIVND (reference sequence). Here the CDR3 reads CASSIWLAGGNEQFF. In DNA, the CDR3 is TGTGCCAGTAGTATCTGGCTAGCGGGAGGAAATGAGCAGTTCTTC.

The DNA of the CDR3 is TGTGCCAGCAGCTGGACAGGGGGTTCGGATGAAAAACTGTTTTTT. It encodes CASSWTGGSDEKLFF. The chain carries TRBV7-2 and TRBJ1-4; 10 bases map to TRBD1. The germline V gene encodes CDR1 SGHTA and CDR2 FQGNSA. Losses at the gene ends were 4 bases for V and 6 bases for J; bases not matched to a gene: 5. The CDR3 spans 15 residues.

This clonotype was found many times. The J gene is TRBJ2-7, the V gene TRBV9; 9 nucleotides align to TRBD2. CDR1 and CDR2 from the germline V gene are SGDLS and YYNGEE. This CDR3 is 15 amino acids long. Germline trimming cut 4 bases from V and 2 bases from J; bases unmatched to any gene: 7. CDR3 nucleotide sequence: TGTGCCAGCAGCCAGGGGGAGCGGGGGGCCTACGAGCAGTACTTC. Encoded protein: CASSQGERGAYEQYF.

This clonotype was counted between two and nine times. The CDR3 here is CASSQAGNDQPQHF. CDR3 in DNA: TGTGCCAGCAGCCAAGCCGGGAACGATCAGCCCCAGCATTTT. The chain carries TRBV4-2 and TRBJ1-5; D not certain. V was shortened by 1 base and J by 5 bases, with 9 bases between the two germline ends. This CDR3 has 14 amino acids. CDR1 is LGHNA, CDR2 YNFKEQ, per germline.

This clonotype has a handful of counts. This CDR3 is CASSLAWENYNEQFF. The CDR3 nucleotides are TGTGCCAGCAGCTTAGCGTGGGAGAACTACAATGAGCAGTTCTTC. This chain joins TRBV7-2 and TRBJ2-1; D is possibly TRBD2 (5 bases). Germline values: CDR1 SGHTA, CDR2 FQGNSA. Trimming shortened V by 0 bases and J by 3 bases, and 9 bases separated the two germline ends. This CDR3 spans 15 amino acids.